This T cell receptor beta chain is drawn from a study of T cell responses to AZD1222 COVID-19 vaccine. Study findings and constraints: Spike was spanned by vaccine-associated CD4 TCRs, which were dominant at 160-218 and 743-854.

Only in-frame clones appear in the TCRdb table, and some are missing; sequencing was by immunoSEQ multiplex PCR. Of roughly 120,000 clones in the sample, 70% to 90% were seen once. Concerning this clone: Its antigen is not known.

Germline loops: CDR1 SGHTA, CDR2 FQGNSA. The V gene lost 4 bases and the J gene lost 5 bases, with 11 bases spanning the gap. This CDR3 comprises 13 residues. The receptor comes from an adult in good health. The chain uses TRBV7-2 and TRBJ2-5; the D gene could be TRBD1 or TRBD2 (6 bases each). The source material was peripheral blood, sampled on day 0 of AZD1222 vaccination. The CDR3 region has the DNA TGTGCCAGCAGCTATGGGGGGCCGGAGACCCAGTACTTC. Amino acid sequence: CASSYGGPETQYF.